The clone carrying this TCR beta chain was observed a handful of times. Deletions cut 2 bases from V and 5 bases from J, with 12 bases between. The germline CDR1 and CDR2 sequences are MNHEY and SMNVEV (reference sequence). This CDR3 region has 14 residues. The data originate from a study of molecular identifiers for immune sequencing clone quantification. Each CDR3 protein gets one entry after TCRdb re-called the PCR reads with MiXCR. The table records about 640,000 distinct CDR3 sequences, about 20% of them present only once. The chain combines TRBV27 with TRBJ2-5, with no clear D. The sequencing input was naive CD8+ T cells from blood, with Jurkat cell RNA spiked in. Subset here: FACS-sorted CD8+CD4-CCR7+CD45RA+ naive T cells. The TCR originated in a human donor in good health. Some libraries in this study had Jurkat cell RNA spiked in. DNA of the CDR3: TGTGCCAGCAGTTTAAGACGTGGCCGCGAGACCCAGTACTTC. It yields the protein CASSLRRGRETQYF.